This T cell receptor beta chain came from a study of CD8 T cells in ankylosing spondylitis (dated by TCRdb to about 2017). In the study overall: The study set out to find disease-linked TCR variants by profiling T cell receptor beta repertoires in ankylosing spondylitis patients and healthy donors. Peripheral blood was sampled, and synovial fluid was also collected from ankylosing spondylitis patients. The full study cohort comprised about 23 ankylosing spondylitis patients and about a hundred healthy donors. What the authors observed across the whole study: Some of the motif variants had been reported before in the synovial fluid and blood of reactive arthritis patients, a finding that suggests common disease-initiation mechanisms. A TCR beta motif made up of under ten highly homologous amino acid variants appeared to be characteristic of blood from ankylosing spondylitis patients. The disease-linked clones had a CD8+ phenotype and were found at relatively low frequencies in peripheral blood. The disease-linked clones were reported as significantly enriched in matched synovial fluid samples from ankylosing spondylitis patients.

About this clonotype itself: Its antigen remains unidentified. Base-call qualities are not available, and no considerably larger clone is one nucleotide away.

The sequencing machine was an Illumina MiSeq. Quantitative 5'-RACE with molecular barcodes was the method used to prepare the TCR beta libraries. As for how the authors treated the data: To identify disease-linked TCR variants, a new computational method was used, one built on a probabilistic model of VDJ rearrangement. Starting from the raw public reads, TCRdb applied fastp trimming at Q25, assembled clones with MiXCR and retained in-frame beta chains. CDR3 protein duplicates are merged, each entry listing the most common genes and DNA. These V and J calls rely on TCRdb rather than the paper's analysis. The sample table holds about 24,000 distinct CDR3 sequences, of which 10% to 15% were seen once. The ten largest clones take up around 37% of the sample. Spanning cysteine to phenylalanine, the CDR3 consists of 12 amino acids. The sequence is cut down to CDR3 DNA, 36 bases in frame from base 1. From the germline V gene, CDR1 is MNHEY and CDR2 is SVGEGT. Relative to germline, V is 6 bases shorter and J is 2 bases shorter, with 6 bases between their ends.

The sample consisted of blood. The clonotype was recovered from a male donor with ankylosing spondylitis or in good health (not recorded which). Rearrangement joined TRBV6-2 or TRBV6-3 to TRBJ2-3, with the identity of the D gene unclear. At the DNA level, the sequence is TGTGCCAGCAGCGGAAACACAGATACGCAGTATTTT. It encodes CASSGNTDTQYF.